The next 27 T cell receptor beta chains were all read from a single sample in a study of T cell responses to AZD1222 COVID-19 vaccine. Some clones are missing from TCRdb's copy, which holds only in-frame ones; the method was immunoSEQ multiplex PCR. The sample comprises more than 95,000 clones, almost 90% of which are singletons, and approximately 9.6% rests with the top ten. This specimen consisted of peripheral blood, obtained on day 0 of AZD1222 vaccination. These receptors were obtained from an adult in good health.

V gene TRBV7-7 combines with J gene TRBJ2-2; unclear D gene. Germline CDR1 reads SSHAT; CDR2 reads FNYEAQ (reference sequence). V was clipped by 4 bases and J by 4 bases, with 7 bases between them. This CDR3 is built from 13 residues. As DNA, the CDR3 is TGTGCCAGCAGCTCAGTCGGCACCGGGGAGCTGTTTTTT. It yields the protein CASSSVGTGELFF.

This chain uses TRBV4-3 with TRBJ2-1; the D gene is possibly TRBD2 (5 bases). Trimming took off 0 bases at V and 4 bases at J, with 13 bases between the two ends. Germline CDR1 and CDR2: LGHNA and YSLEER. The CDR3 is 16 amino acids. The CDR3 protein is CASSQDGRGLYNEQFF. The CDR3 coding sequence is TGCGCCAGCAGCCAAGACGGGCGCGGGCTATACAATGAGCAGTTCTTC.

The table lists this clone with a count of one. The chain combines TRBV5-1 with TRBJ1-2, with no clear D. V was pared by 0 bases and J by 5 bases, with 11 bases between. This CDR3 is built from 14 residues. The germline V gene encodes CDR1 SGHRS and CDR2 YFSETQ. The CDR3 DNA is TGCGCCAGCAGCTTGGCCCCGGGAAAGTATGGCTACACCTTC. Translating it yields CASSLAPGKYGYTF.

This chain links TRBV7-9 with TRBJ2-1; 11 positions match TRBD2. This CDR3 is built from 18 residues. The germline CDR1 and CDR2 sequences are SEHNR and FQNEAQ (reference sequence). Germline trimming cut 1 base from V and 6 bases from J; bases unmatched to any gene: 11. CDR3 in DNA: TGTGCCAGCAGCTTAGTCCCGTCCGGGCTAGCGGGAGGCAATGAGCAGTTCTTC. Protein sequence: CASSLVPSGLAGGNEQFF.

CDR3 loop: CASSIRNTEAFF. For the CDR3, the DNA is TGTGCCAGTAGTATTCGGAACACTGAAGCTTTCTTT. J is TRBJ1-1 and V is TRBV19; unclear D gene. Trimming pared 3 bases from V and 1 base from J, leaving 3 bases between. The CDR3 totals 12 residues. Germline V gene data show CDR1 as LNHDA and CDR2 as SQIVND (reference sequence).

The chain links TRBV9 to TRBJ1-3; D remains ambiguous. V lost 0 bases and J 3 bases, leaving 1 base between the germline ends. The CDR3 sequence is 12 residues long. The germline V gene encodes CDR1 SGDLS and CDR2 YYNGEE. CDR3 sequence reads: CASSVVGNTIYF. The CDR3 coding sequence is TGTGCCAGCAGCGTAGTTGGAAACACCATATATTTT.

The chain carries TRBV5-8 and TRBJ1-1; possibly TRBD1 for D (5 bases). Trimming took off 5 bases at V and 3 bases at J, with 14 bases between the two ends. The CDR3 covers 14 residues. Germline V gene data show CDR1 as SGHTS and CDR2 as YDEGEE. CDR3 bases: TGTGCCAGCAGGACTGGGGCGGGGCACACTGAAGCTTTCTTT. It encodes CASRTGAGHTEAFF.

The rearrangement joins TRBV19 to TRBJ2-2; no clear D. Germline CDR1 and CDR2: LNHDA and SQIVND (reference sequence). CDR3 length equals 14 residues. V lost 0 bases and J 3 bases, leaving 5 bases between the germline ends. DNA for the CDR3: TGTGCCAGTAGTATAGACAAGGACACCGGGGAGCTGTTTTTT. Protein: CASSIDKDTGELFF.

The chain uses TRBV7-7 and TRBJ2-5; no firm D call. The CDR3 runs 11 residues. Germline V lookup: CDR1 SSHAT, CDR2 FNYEAQ (reference sequence). Trimming left V 7 bases short and J 2 bases short, with 5 bases between. The CDR3 loop reads CASTNQETQYF. DNA for the CDR3: TGTGCCAGCACCAATCAAGAGACCCAGTACTTC.

This chain joins TRBV18 and TRBJ1-5; maybe TRBD1 (6 bases). The length of the CDR3 is 14 residues. Looked up from germline, CDR1 is KGHSH and CDR2 is LQKENI. The ends were cut back, 4 bases at V and 4 bases at J, with 11 bases in the middle. This CDR3 is CASSQDSLNQPQHF. The CDR3 DNA sequence: TGTGCCAGCTCACAGGACAGCTTAAATCAGCCCCAGCATTTT.

This clone was seen only once. The chain is built from TRBV7-2 and TRBJ2-1; 7 nucleotides line up with TRBD1. Germline V gene lookup returns CDR1 SGHTA and CDR2 FQGNSA. The CDR3 length is 17 residues. The V gene end was trimmed by 1 base and the J gene end by 5 bases; junction bases not matched to a gene: 11. The CDR3 spells CASSLDDRAYRNNEQFF. CDR3 coding DNA: TGTGCCAGCAGCTTAGACGACAGGGCCTACCGTAACAATGAGCAGTTCTTC.

V gene TRBV11-2 combines with J gene TRBJ1-1; D is undetermined. V lost 2 bases to trimming and J lost 5 bases, with 12 bases between them. The CDR3 has 14 residues. The V gene's germline CDR1 is SGHAT and CDR2 FQNNGV. CDR3 protein: CASSLTVGGTEAFF. CDR3 DNA sequence: TGTGCCAGCAGCTTAACCGTGGGTGGGACTGAAGCTTTCTTT.

CDR3: CATSREQGLAGNTGELFF. The DNA of the CDR3 is TGTGCCACCAGCAGAGAGCAGGGACTAGCGGGAAACACCGGGGAGCTGTTTTTT. This chain connects TRBV15 to TRBJ2-2; 13 bases are a match to TRBD2. V lost 0 bases, J lost 2 bases, and 3 bases stayed unmatched. The CDR3 has 18 amino acids. From germline, CDR1 is LNHNV and CDR2 YYDKDF (reference sequence).

Only one count was recorded for this clone. V and J are TRBV27 and TRBJ2-2; D is perhaps TRBD1 or TRBD2 (5 bases each). The CDR3 is 17 residues long. Germline-derived CDR1 and CDR2 are MNHEY and SMNVEV (reference sequence). The V gene lost 2 bases and the J gene lost 0 bases, with 13 bases spanning the gap. The CDR3 region has the DNA TGTGCCAGCAGTTTAGAGAGGGGCTGGACGAACACCGGGGAGCTGTTTTTT. Translation gives CASSLERGWTNTGELFF.

The J gene is TRBJ1-4, the V gene TRBV7-2, with no clear D. V lost 1 base and J 3 bases, leaving 6 bases between the germline ends. Germline loops: CDR1 SGHTA, CDR2 FQGNSA. This CDR3 has 14 amino acids. The CDR3 coding sequence is TGTGCCAGCAGCTTAGGTCAGCCTAATGAAAAACTGTTTTTT. Its protein product is CASSLGQPNEKLFF.

V is TRBV30 and J is TRBJ2-7; no clear D. The CDR3 has 14 residues. CDR1 is GTSNPN and CDR2 is SVGIG in the germline V gene (reference sequence). V lost 0 bases, J lost 1 base, and 10 bases lay in between. CDR3: CAWSVPAGSYEQYF. CDR3 DNA sequence: TGTGCCTGGAGTGTACCTGCAGGTTCCTACGAGCAGTACTTC.

The chain has TRBV3-1 (or the pseudogene TRBV3-2) and TRBJ2-7, with D uncertain. There are 12 residues in the CDR3. V lost 0 bases, J lost 7 bases, and 7 bases lay in between. The germline V gene encodes CDR1 LGHDT and CDR2 YNNKEL (reference sequence). The CDR3, as DNA: TGTGCCAGCAGCCAAGAAAACAGAGAGCAGTACTTC. Its translation is CASSQENREQYF.

The CDR3 sequence: CASSIRGQGLSGNTIYF. CDR3 nucleotide sequence: TGTGCCAGCAGCATACGGGGACAGGGGCTCTCTGGAAACACCATATATTTT. V usage is TRBV13 and J usage is TRBJ1-3, with 10 bases identical to TRBD1. CDR3 length: 17 residues. V shed 5 bases, J shed 0 bases, and the junction held 7 bases outside the gene matches. CDR1 and CDR2 (germline): PRHDT, FYEKMQ (reference sequence).

The rearrangement uses TRBV4-1 and TRBJ2-4; D is possibly TRBD2 (6 bases). This CDR3 region has 16 residues. Germline CDR1 reads MGHRA; CDR2 reads YSYEKL. V was clipped by 1 base and J by 9 bases, with 19 bases between them. The chain's CDR3 is CASSQVQGLGGGIQYF. CDR3 nucleotide sequence: TGCGCCAGCAGCCAAGTTCAGGGCTTGGGGGGAGGCATTCAGTACTTC.

V gene TRBV11-2 combines with J gene TRBJ1-2; TRBD1 matches at 8 bases. With 5 bases clipped from V and 7 bases from J, the junction kept 9 bases outside the gene matches. Looked up from germline, CDR1 is SGHAT and CDR2 is FQNNGV. The CDR3 extends over 14 amino acids. CDR3 region: CASSAGQGRGGYTF. CDR3 sequence (DNA): TGTGCCAGCAGCGCTGGACAGGGCAGAGGTGGCTACACCTTC.

The chain has TRBV7-9 and TRBJ1-1, with TRBD1 as a possible D gene (5 bases). CDR3 size: 15 residues. Per germline, CDR1 SEHNR and CDR2 FQNEAQ (reference sequence). Trimming left V 5 bases short and J 0 bases short, with 13 bases between. The CDR3: CASSPRGGVNTEAFF. For the CDR3, the DNA is TGTGCCAGCAGCCCCCGGGGAGGGGTGAACACTGAAGCTTTCTTT. The variable domain in full, with the rest retrieved from reference TRBV7-9 and TRBJ1-1, is DTGVSQNPRHKITKRGQNVTFRCDPISEHNRLYWYRQTLGQGPEFLTYFQNEAQLEKSRLLSDRFSAERPKGSFSTLEIQRTEQGDSAMYLCASSPRGGVNTEAFFGQGTRLTVV.

This chain uses TRBV6-4 with TRBJ2-1; TRBD2 agrees at 9 bases. Unmatched junction bases numbered 7, after V lost 5 bases and J lost 5 bases. Germline CDR1 is MRHNA and CDR2 is SNTAGT. The CDR3 loop spans 15 amino acids. This chain's CDR3 is CASSPLTSGHNEQFF. The CDR3 bases are TGTGCCAGCAGTCCCCTGACTAGCGGTCACAATGAGCAGTTCTTC.

This chain links TRBV5-8 with TRBJ1-1; D uncertain. Germline assignment: CDR1 SGHTS and CDR2 YDEGEE. This CDR3 comprises 14 residues. Trimming removed 9 bases at V and 0 bases at J, with 15 bases between. CDR3 residues: CATFVSRLNTEAFF. The CDR3 DNA follows: TGTGCCACATTTGTGAGCAGGCTGAACACTGAAGCTTTCTTT.

The gene calls are TRBV9 and TRBJ1-5; 7 nucleotides agree with TRBD1. The germline gives CDR1 SGDLS, CDR2 YYNGEE. V lost 4 bases to trimming and J lost 2 bases; unmatched junction nucleotides: 9. This CDR3 comprises 16 residues. CDR3 nucleotides: TGTGCCAGCAGCCCTGGGAGGGGGACAGGCAATCAGCCCCAGCATTTT. Encoded protein: CASSPGRGTGNQPQHF.

The gene calls are TRBV6-2 or TRBV6-3 and TRBJ1-2; weak D call: TRBD1 (5 bases). Germline-derived CDR1 and CDR2 are MNHEY and SVGEGT. There are 17 residues in the CDR3. Trimming shortened V by 1 base and J by 4 bases, and 19 bases separated the two germline ends. The CDR3 DNA is TGTGCCAGCAGTTACTACCGATCCCTATCGGGGGGCTATGGCTACACCTTC. This sequence encodes CASSYYRSLSGGYGYTF.

The chain combines TRBV5-4 with TRBJ2-2; weak D call: TRBD2 (6 bases). The V end was cut by 4 bases, the J end by 5 bases, with 15 bases between. The germline V gene encodes CDR1 SGHNT and CDR2 YYREEE (reference sequence). The CDR3 length is 15 residues. The CDR3 DNA is TGTGCCAGCAGCCGGGACTCCCTAAGGACCGGGGAGCTGTTTTTT. This encodes CASSRDSLRTGELFF. The full variable domain, its missing parts supplied by reference TRBV5-4 and TRBJ2-2, is ETGVTQSPTHLIKTRGQQVTLRCSSQSGHNTVSWYQQALGQGPQFIFQYYREEENGRGNFPPRFSGLQFPNYSSELNVNALELDDSALYLCASSRDSLRTGELFFGEGSRLTVL.

The chain combines TRBV9 with TRBJ2-7, with D uncertain. The germline V and J ends were trimmed by 4 bases and 5 bases, with 16 bases remaining between them. CDR1 and CDR2 from the germline V gene are SGDLS and YYNGEE. This CDR3 contains 14 residues. The CDR3 reads CASSMSDLPNEQYF. In DNA form, the CDR3 reads TGTGCCAGCAGCATGAGTGACCTCCCCAACGAGCAGTACTTC.